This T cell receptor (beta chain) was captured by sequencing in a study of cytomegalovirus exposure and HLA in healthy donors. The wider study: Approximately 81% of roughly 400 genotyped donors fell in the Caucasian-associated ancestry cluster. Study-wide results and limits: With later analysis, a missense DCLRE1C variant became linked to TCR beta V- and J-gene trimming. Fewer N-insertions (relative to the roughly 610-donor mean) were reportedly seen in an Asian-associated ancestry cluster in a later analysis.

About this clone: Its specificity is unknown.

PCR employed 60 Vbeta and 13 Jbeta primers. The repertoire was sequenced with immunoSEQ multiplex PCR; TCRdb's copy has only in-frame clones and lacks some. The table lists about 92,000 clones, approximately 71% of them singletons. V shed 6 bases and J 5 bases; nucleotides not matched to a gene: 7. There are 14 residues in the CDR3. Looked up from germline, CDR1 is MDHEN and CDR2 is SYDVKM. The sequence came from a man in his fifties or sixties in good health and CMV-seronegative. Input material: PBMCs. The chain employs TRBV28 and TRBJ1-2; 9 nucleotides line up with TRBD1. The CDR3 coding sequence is TGTGCCAGCAGGGGACAGGGTGCGGGTTATGGCTACACCTTC. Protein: CASRGQGAGYGYTF.